This entry lists 24 T cell receptor beta chains sequenced from one sample in a study of tumor-infiltrating lymphocytes in primary liver carcinoma. Extraction also yielded germline DNA, while blood RNA was obtained from unsorted whole blood. From 500 ng of total RNA, TCR beta-specific cDNA was reverse-transcribed using a constant-region primer. Libraries for TCR beta were built through three nested multiplex PCR rounds, which together made up a slightly modified ARM-PCR procedure. The first two PCR rounds used TRBV1-TRBV30 forward primers with a C-beta reverse primer, about 10 cycles each. TCRdb recomputed calls from the multiplex PCR reads with MiXCR, one row per CDR3 protein. The sample yields 300,000 to 350,000 distinct CDR3 sequences, approximately 58% seen once. The sequenced sample was peripheral blood. The receptors come from a woman aged 25 to 45 with primary liver carcinoma and hepatitis B virus infection.

With respect to this clonotype: The junction does not match germline at one end; this may be a read error. The chain uses TRBV4-3 and TRBJ2-5, with 13 bases aligning to TRBD2. The CDR3 totals 16 residues. The germline CDR1 and CDR2 sequences are LGHNA and YSLEER. The CDR3 loop reads CASSFVTSGRSETRYF. CDR3 in DNA: TGCGCCAGCAGCTTTGTGACTAGCGGGAGGTCGGAGACCCGGTACTTC.

This clonotype was counted many times. V is TRBV11-2 and J is TRBJ2-2, with 8 bases identical to TRBD1. V shed 1 base and J 2 bases; nucleotides not matched to a gene: 9. Germline CDR1 and CDR2: SGHAT and FQNNGV. CDR3 length: 18 amino acids. The CDR3 protein is CASSLVTGGWANTGELFF. The CDR3 bases are TGTGCCAGCAGCTTAGTCACAGGGGGTTGGGCAAACACCGGGGAGCTGTTTTTT.

This clonotype is a singleton in its sample. This CDR3 fails to terminate in the conserved phenylalanine or tryptophan, so it likely reflects a read error. The chain combines TRBV11-2 with TRBJ2-2; maybe TRBD2 (7 bases). The CDR3 is made up of 16 amino acids. In germline, CDR1 is SGHAT, CDR2 FQNNGV. V was pared by 5 bases and J by 3 bases, with 16 bases between. CDR3: CASSRGQSGDTGELFS. The CDR3, as DNA: TGTGCCAGCAGCCGAGGACAGAGCGGGGACACCGGGGAGCTGTTTTCT.

This clonotype has only a few counts. The V and J genes are TRBV7-8 and TRBJ2-5; D may be TRBD1 (5 bases). Germline assignment: CDR1 SGHVS and CDR2 FQNEAQ. The length of the CDR3 is 14 residues. The germline V and J ends were trimmed by 1 base and 3 bases, with 9 bases remaining between them. CDR3 sequence: CASSLGPGKETQYF. CDR3 in DNA: TGTGCCAGCAGCTTAGGGCCAGGGAAAGAGACCCAGTACTTC.

The rearrangement joins TRBV6-5 to TRBJ1-2, with D uncertain. This CDR3 contains 14 residues. V was clipped by 5 bases and J by 8 bases, with 18 bases between them. Germline lookup yields CDR1 MNHEY and CDR2 SVGAGI. The CDR3 DNA is TGTGCCAGCAGTCCAAACCCGTCCGCTACCGGCTACACCTTC. This encodes CASSPNPSATGYTF.

The chain joins TRBV4-1 to TRBJ2-1; 8 nucleotides match TRBD2. Germline V gene data show CDR1 as MGHRA and CDR2 as YSYEKL. This CDR3 has 13 amino acids. V trimming: 7 bases; J trimming: 14 bases; junction bases outside the gene matches: 13. The CDR3 loop is CASTHGSGRGEFF. The CDR3 region has the DNA TGCGCCAGCACCCATGGGAGCGGGAGAGGCGAGTTCTTC.

This clonotype was picked up one time. This could be a read error, since a much larger clone is one nucleotide away. V gene TRBV6-5 combines with J gene TRBJ2-7, with TRBD1 matching over 10 bases. Germline loops: CDR1 MNHEY, CDR2 SVGAGI. The CDR3 covers 14 residues. DNA for the CDR3: TGTGTCAGCAGTTTATCGACAGGGGGCCGCGAGCAGTACTTC. It is translated as CVSSLSTGGREQYF.

The table lists this clonotype with many counts. The V call is TRBV11-2, the J call TRBJ2-1; D is ambiguous. V was shortened by 6 bases and J by 0 bases, with 9 bases between the two germline ends. From germline, CDR1 is SGHAT and CDR2 FQNNGV. The CDR3 loop spans 14 amino acids. CDR3 in amino acids: CASRGWSSYNEQFF. The CDR3 DNA reads as TGTGCCAGCAGAGGCTGGAGCTCCTACAATGAGCAGTTCTTC.

Concerning this clonotype itself: The junction shows a germline mismatch at one end, possibly a read error. The chain joins TRBV11-2 to TRBJ2-7, with 14 bases aligning to TRBD2. The germline V gene has CDR1 SGHAT and CDR2 FQNNGV. The CDR3 extends over 16 amino acids. The DNA of the CDR3 is TGTGCCAGTAGAAGGATGGGGACTAGCGGGAGTTACGAGCATTACTTC. It specifies CASRRMGTSGSYEHYF.

In its sample, this clonotype was seen a few times. The rearrangement joins TRBV7-9 to TRBJ2-5; D uncertain. The length of the CDR3 is 12 residues. Trimming took off 5 bases at V and 5 bases at J, with 9 bases between the two ends. Germline lookup yields CDR1 SEHNR and CDR2 FQNEAQ (reference sequence). DNA for the CDR3: TGTGCCAGCAGCCCCACCCCCGAGACCCAGTACTTC. Amino acids: CASSPTPETQYF.

The chain carries TRBV29-1 and TRBJ1-1; 8 bases line up with TRBD1. The CDR3 loop spans 12 amino acids. The J segment lost 11 bases and the V segment lost 4 bases, leaving 9 bases of the junction unmatched. Per germline, CDR1 SQVTM and CDR2 ANQGSEA. CDR3 in DNA: TGCAGCGTTGTTGGGCAGGGGGCGAGGGCTTTCTTT. Amino acid sequence: CSVVGQGARAFF.

With regard to this clonotype: Given a much more abundant clone one base away, this may be a read error. The chain joins TRBV4-3 to TRBJ2-7; TRBD2 matches 12 bases. CDR3 size: 15 residues. In germline, CDR1 is LGHNA, CDR2 YSLEER. This chain's CDR3 is CASSRGLAGPYEQHF. The CDR3 DNA sequence: TGCGCCAGCAGCCGCGGACTAGCGGGACCCTACGAGCAGCACTTC.

Of note for this clonotype: An end of the junction does not agree with germline; a read error may underlie this. V gene TRBV11-2 combines with J gene TRBJ2-3; a possible D gene is TRBD1 (5 bases). CDR1 is SGHAT, CDR2 FQNNGV, per germline. The CDR3 is 15 amino acids. CDR3 nucleotides: TGTGCCAGCAGCTTAACAGGAGCTCTCCCAGATATGCAGTATTTT. Translated: CASSLTGALPDMQYF.

Remarks on this clonotype: The conserved phenylalanine or tryptophan is not found at the CDR3 terminus, so this likely reflects a read error. This chain connects TRBV11-2 to TRBJ2-7, with D uncertain. CDR1 is SGHAT and CDR2 is FQNNGV in the germline V gene. V was pared by 9 bases and J by 3 bases, with 15 bases between. The CDR3 length is 13 residues. As DNA, the CDR3 is TGTGCCAGTAGCCTCACCGGGCTCTACGAGCAGTACTTG. Its protein is CASSLTGLYEQYL.

A note on this clonotype: Just one base apart from a much larger clone, this may be a read error. This sequence joins TRBV6-2 or TRBV6-3 and TRBJ2-3; tentatively, D is TRBD2 (6 bases). Germline V gives CDR1 MNHEY, CDR2 SVGEGT. This CDR3 has 16 residues. The CDR3 region has the DNA TGTGCCAACAGTTACTCGCTCGGGACTGACACAGATACGCAGTATTTT. The encoded protein is CANSYSLGTDTDTQYF.

Remarks on this clonotype: One base away lies a much larger clone, so this may be a sequencing read error. The chain carries TRBV29-1 and TRBJ2-7; unclear D gene. In germline, CDR1 is SQVTM, CDR2 ANQGSEA. Trimming stripped 2 bases from V and 3 bases from J, with 5 bases between. This CDR3 has 11 amino acids. DNA of the CDR3: TGCAGCGTTGAAATAGGCTACGAGCAGTACTTC. It codes for CSVEIGYEQYF.

Note on this clonotype: A read error may explain this, as a much larger clone is one base away. The chain employs TRBV29-1 and TRBJ2-4; D is unresolved. In germline, CDR1 is SQVTM, CDR2 ANQGSEA. The length of the CDR3 is 13 residues. The DNA for the CDR3 is TGCAGCGGTCTGTCTCCCGCCAAAAGCATTCAGTACTTC. As protein: CSGLSPAKSIQYF.

This chain uses TRBV5-6 with TRBJ2-2; D is unclear. V was cut by 4 bases and J by 7 bases, with 17 bases left in between. CDR3 length: 15 amino acids. Germline loops: CDR1 SGHDT, CDR2 YYEEEE. In nucleotides, the CDR3 is TGTGCCAGCAGCGGAGACGAGTATTTACTCGGGGAGCTGTTTTTT. Translated: CASSGDEYLLGELFF.

This clonotype was recorded many times. This sequence joins TRBV7-9 and TRBJ2-5, with D possibly matching TRBD2 (5 bases). Trimming left V 5 bases short and J 4 bases short, with 8 bases between. CDR1 is SEHNR, CDR2 FQNEAQ, per germline (reference sequence). The CDR3 covers 12 residues. CDR3 DNA sequence: TGTGCCAGCAGCCAAGAGGGAGAGACCCAGTACTTC. Translation: CASSQEGETQYF.

This chain uses TRBV6-5 with TRBJ2-3; 7 bases align to TRBD2. The germline gives CDR1 MNHEY, CDR2 SVGAGI. Trimming removed 6 bases from V and 2 bases from J; junction bases left unmatched: 8. This CDR3 contains 15 residues. The CDR3 is CASSRTSWSTDTQYF. CDR3 nucleotide sequence: TGTGCCAGCAGCCGGACTAGTTGGTCCACAGATACGCAGTATTTT.

As to this clonotype: This could be a read error, since a much larger clone is one nucleotide away. The rearrangement links TRBV12-3 or TRBV12-4 to TRBJ2-2; D uncertain. The CDR3 is 13 residues long. Trimming removed 6 bases from V and 5 bases from J, with 10 bases in between. In nucleotides, the CDR3 is TGTGCCAGCAGCCCTCGGAGAACCGGGGAGCTGTTTTTT. Encoded protein: CASSPRRTGELFF.

This clonotype was seen a handful of times. This may come from a read error, since a much larger clone is one base off. The chain carries TRBV29-1 and TRBJ2-1; no firm D call. Trimming removed 1 base from V and 1 base from J, with 8 bases in between. Germline V gene sequence: CDR1 SQVTM, CDR2 ANQGSEA. This CDR3 has 14 residues. In DNA form, the CDR3 reads TGCAGCGTTGAAGTGGTCCCTTCCTACAATGAGCAGTTCTTC. As protein: CSVEVVPSYNEQFF.

The V call is TRBV5-8, the J call TRBJ2-7, with D possibly matching TRBD2 (6 bases). The CDR3 runs to 15 residues. Between the trimmed V and J ends, which lost 4 bases and 4 bases, there was a span of 18 bases. The germline V gene has CDR1 SGHTS and CDR2 YDEGEE. The CDR3 loop reads CASSLHLAGLYEQYF. In nucleotides, the CDR3 is TGTGCCAGCAGCCTCCATCTGGCGGGACTGTACGAGCAGTACTTC.

In this sample, this clonotype turned up a few times. The chain couples TRBV28 to TRBJ2-3; D perhaps matches TRBD2 (7 bases). CDR1 and CDR2 from the germline V gene are MDHEN and SYDVKM. This CDR3 has 15 amino acids. V lost 3 bases and J 5 bases, leaving 15 bases between the germline ends. The CDR3 loop reads CASSLGGPRLDTQYF. The CDR3 nucleotides are TGTGCCAGCAGTTTGGGGGGGCCCAGGTTAGATACGCAGTATTTT.